This T cell receptor (beta chain) was documented in a study of shared T cell receptors in the human thymus. The assay was immunoSEQ multiplex PCR, and TCRdb's table has in-frame clones only and misses some. The sample lists over 450,000 clones; around 82% were seen once. This CDR3 comprises 18 residues. Germline-derived CDR1 and CDR2 are MNHEY and SMNVEV (reference sequence). Trimming pared 6 bases from V and 4 bases from J, leaving 25 bases between. This same sample was also part of a study on human thymus T cells. That work adds: Corrective surgery for congenital heart defects was being performed on the healthy Finnish infants who served as donors. Surgeons resected thymus tissue during corrective heart surgery. V and J genes seemed to be used with bias in thymic and blood repertoires. Thymic repertoires from unrelated individuals overlapped highly, related research reported.

The receptor was derived from a boy younger than two with a congenital heart defect. This chain joins TRBV27 and TRBJ2-1; maybe TRBD1 (6 bases). Sequenced: thymocytes. This CDR3 is CASSVVDRISGRYNEQFF. Here the CDR3 DNA reads TGTGCCAGCAGCGTCGTAGACAGGATAAGCGGAAGATACAATGAGCAGTTCTTC.